This entry lists 7 T cell receptor beta chains sequenced from one sample in a study of metastatic and nonmetastatic thyroid tumors. No patient received treatment before thyroid surgery. TCRdb re-called the PCR reads through MiXCR. This sample has some 31,000 clones; roughly a fifth occur once, and the top ten carry around 22%. Sequences were obtained from blood. The receptor set was obtained from a female donor with papillary thyroid cancer or a benign thyroid nodule (not recorded which). Some clones in this sample may be carry-over from other donors' samples.

By proportion, this clone is medium-sized. V gene TRBV12-3 or TRBV12-4 combines with J gene TRBJ2-7; weak D call: TRBD2 (7 bases). This CDR3 has 15 residues. Trimming took off 0 bases at V and 5 bases at J, with 14 bases between the two ends. In DNA form, the CDR3 reads TGTGCCAGCAGTTTAGCGGGAGGGGGGGGACACGAGCAGTACTTC. Translated, it gives CASSLAGGGGHEQYF.

This clone was found a few times. Its ends do not fully match the called genes, so a read error is possible. The V and J genes are TRBV19 and TRBJ1-2; D call uncertain. Germline V gene data show CDR1 as LNHDA and CDR2 as SQIVND (reference sequence). This CDR3 is 14 amino acids long. CDR3 protein: CASSTSGRPYGYTF. The CDR3 coding sequence is TGTGCCAGTAGTACCTCAGGACGGCCCTATGGTTACACCTTC.

Only a few counts were recorded for this clone. The junction does not match germline at one end; this may be a read error. The rearrangement uses TRBV18 and TRBJ1-1, with no clear D. This CDR3 region has 15 residues. Germline CDR1 reads KGHSH; CDR2 reads LQKENI. Written as DNA, the CDR3 is TGTGCCAGCTCACCACCGGTCGATAAGAACACTGAGGCTTTCTTT. This sequence encodes CASSPPVDKNTEAFF.

By frequency in the sample, this clone is medium-sized. The chain is built from TRBV12-3 or TRBV12-4 and TRBJ2-1; D call uncertain. V shed 7 bases and J shed 7 bases, with 11 bases lying between them. CDR3 size: 12 residues. This CDR3 is CASNPLGNEQFF. The DNA of the CDR3 is TGTGCCAGCAACCCATTAGGGAATGAGCAGTTCTTC.

The chain couples TRBV6-1 to TRBJ1-5, with 9 bases lining up with TRBD1. CDR3 size: 15 residues. V lost 5 bases, J lost 5 bases, and 7 bases stayed unmatched. CDR1 and CDR2 (germline): MNHNS, SASEGT. In DNA form, the CDR3 reads TGTGCCAGCAGTTCCGGGACAGGGCGGCATCAGCCCCAGCATTTT. Its translation: CASSSGTGRHQPQHF.

This clone has just one count. The chain carries TRBV30 and TRBJ2-7; D is undetermined. Germline CDR1 reads GTSNPN; CDR2 reads SVGIG (reference sequence). V gave up 4 bases and J gave up 0 bases, with 4 bases separating them. CDR3 size: 11 residues. CDR3 in amino acids: CAWTSSYEQYF. CDR3 DNA sequence: TGTGCCTGGACTAGCTCCTACGAGCAGTACTTC.

This clone was observed at least ten times. Mismatch with germline at one junction end may stem from a read error. The rearrangement links TRBV28 to TRBJ1-2; D is undetermined. Germline CDR1 and CDR2: MDHEN and SYDVKM. The CDR3 has 9 residues. CDR3 DNA: TGTGCCAGCAGTTCCCCCCGCATCTTC. This sequence encodes CASSSPRIF.